The subject of this entry is one TCR beta chain. The data were obtained in a study of blood T cell repertoires in COVID-19. Study as a whole: Sites in the United States, Italy and Spain provided acute and convalescent COVID-19 samples.

Seattle patient enrollment occurred during active infection, with longitudinal follow-up thereafter. Assay used: immunoSEQ multiplex PCR; TCRdb lists only in-frame clones, some missing. The table shows 150,000 to 200,000 clones, with approximately 87% occurring only once. The CDR3 consists of 15 residues. Germline V gene lookup returns CDR1 MNHEY and CDR2 SVGAGI. V was pared by 2 bases and J by 3 bases, with 14 bases between. This receptor was identified in a woman aged 60 to 75 with COVID-19, enrolled during active disease. Sequenced: peripheral blood. This chain links TRBV6-5 with TRBJ2-7, with unresolved D. The CDR3 loop reads CASSYTPVQNYEQYF. As DNA, the CDR3 is TGTGCCAGCAGTTACACCCCCGTACAAAACTACGAGCAGTACTTC.